A single sample gave rise to the 26 T cell receptor beta chains below, sequenced in a study of T cells in women clearing cervical HPV infection (dated by TCRdb to 2016 to 2019). The protocol used for the library was the immunoSEQ multiplex PCR assay. TCRdb mirrors the immuneACCESS table, restricted to in-frame sequences. Some clones are absent from its copies; in checked studies, under half trace to an unresolved V gene, and the reason for the others is unknown. The table held for this sample gives approximately 35,000 clones. Approximately 6.8% of the sample belongs to the ten largest clones. The sequenced sample consisted of blood buffy coat. The receptor source for this set is a woman aged 18-70 years with a cervical HPV16 infection that either progressed to CIN3+ or cleared (not recorded which).

Of note for this clone: The read gets to within 3 residues of the CDR3 end, and the germline J gene fills in the rest. The chain couples TRBV6-2 or TRBV6-3 to TRBJ2-5; 9 positions agree with TRBD1. The V and J ends lost 4 bases and 3 bases, in that order; junction bases with no gene match: 6. From germline, CDR1 is MNHEY and CDR2 SVGEGT. This CDR3 has 15 residues. CDR3 region: CASSSWTGVKETQYF. The part of the CDR3 DNA that was read is TGTGCCAGCAGTTCCTGGACAGGGGTTAAAGAGACC.

A note on this clone: The DNA ends 3 residues before the CDR3 does, and the rest of the CDR3 is filled in from the germline J gene. This sequence joins TRBV12-3 or TRBV12-4 and TRBJ1-5; D remains unclear. V gave up 3 bases and J gave up 4 bases, with 7 bases separating them. This CDR3 has 13 amino acids. The sequenced CDR3 bases are TGTGCCAGCAGTTTCTATCATAATCAGCCC. It is translated as CASSFYHNQP. The full CDR3 protein reads CASSFYHNQPQHF.

About this clone itself: The read is 3 residues too short to cover the CDR3 end, so that end is filled in from the germline J gene. The V and J genes are TRBV10-2 and TRBJ2-2; 11 bases agree with TRBD1. Germline V gene lookup returns CDR1 WSHSY and CDR2 SAAADI. The CDR3 is 19 amino acids. J was trimmed by 2 bases and V by 7 bases; bases with no gene match: 15. Partial CDR3 DNA: TGCGCCAGCACCTCGCCGGGACAGGGGGGAGTTAGAAACACCGGGGAG. It specifies CASTSPGQGGVRNTGE. The whole CDR3 region reads CASTSPGQGGVRNTGELFF.

As concerns this clone: The sequence runs out 3 residues before the end of the CDR3; the remainder is reconstructed from the germline J gene. This chain links TRBV7-2 with TRBJ1-2, with D perhaps matching TRBD1 (6 bases). CDR3 length equals 12 residues. Per germline, CDR1 SGHTA and CDR2 FQGNSA. Trimming removed 1 base from V and 7 bases from J, with 7 bases in between. This CDR3 is CASSLDRVGYTF. The sequenced part of the CDR3 DNA is TGTGCCAGCAGCTTAGACAGGGTTGGC.

Worth noting for this clone: Read data end 3 residues before the CDR3 end; the end is taken from the germline J gene. The rearrangement links TRBV30 to TRBJ2-5, with D tentatively TRBD1 (6 bases). Trimming shortened V by 3 bases and J by 6 bases, and 20 bases separated the two germline ends. This CDR3 has 15 residues. Germline CDR1 is GTSNPN and CDR2 is SVGIG (reference sequence). This CDR3 reads CAWSPEQGPNKTQYF. Partial CDR3 DNA: TGTGCCTGGAGCCCTGAGCAGGGGCCGAATAAGACC. The full variable domain, its missing parts supplied by reference TRBV30 and TRBJ2-5, is SQTIHQWPATLVQPVGSPLSLECTVEGTSNPNLYWYRQAAGRGLQLLFYSVGIGQISSEVPQNLSASRPQDRQFILSSKKLLLSDSGFYLCAWSPEQGPNKTQYFGPGTRLLVL.

Comments on this clone: The observed sequence ends 3 residues before the CDR3 terminus, with the missing tail filled in from the germline J gene. This chain links TRBV2 with TRBJ2-5; D is possibly TRBD1 (5 bases). V gave up 7 bases and J gave up 2 bases, with 11 bases separating them. There are 13 residues in the CDR3. Germline values: CDR1 SNHLY, CDR2 FYNNEI. The part of the CDR3 DNA that was read is TGTGCCAGCAAAACAGGAGATCAAGAGACC. Translating gives CASKTGDQET. The full CDR3 sequence reads CASKTGDQETQYF.

A word on this clone: The read halts 3 residues ahead of the CDR3 end, with the missing end drawn from the germline J gene. The genes are TRBV19 and TRBJ1-1; D not certain. Germline-derived CDR1 and CDR2 are LNHDA and SQIVND (reference sequence). The CDR3 loop spans 12 amino acids. CDR3: CASSTSYYGAFF. The DNA read from the CDR3 is TGTGCCAGTAGTACTTCTTATTATGGC.

Worth noting for this clone: The read terminates 3 residues ahead of where the CDR3 ends, so the germline J gene completes it. The chain employs TRBV5-8 and TRBJ1-2; 11 nucleotides agree with TRBD1. V trimming: 0 bases; J trimming: 7 bases; junction bases outside the gene matches: 5. The CDR3 runs 15 residues. Per germline, CDR1 SGHTS and CDR2 YDEGEE. The CDR3 region is CASSLAPDRGLGYTF. The part of the CDR3 DNA that was read is TGTGCCAGCAGCTTGGCCCCGGACAGGGGGCTTGGC.

To note about this clone: The read ends 3 residues early relative to the CDR3; the germline J gene fills the gap. The V and J genes are TRBV7-8 and TRBJ2-2; 8 bases match TRBD2. CDR1 and CDR2 from the germline V gene are SGHVS and FQNEAQ. The CDR3 consists of 16 residues. V shed 5 bases, J shed 0 bases, and the junction held 5 bases outside the gene matches. The sequenced CDR3 bases are TGTGCCAGCAGCGTTAGCGGGGCCACGAACACCGGGGAG. Its protein product is CASSVSGATNTGE. Given in full, the CDR3 is CASSVSGATNTGELFF. Full variable domain (outside the CDR3, taken from reference TRBV7-8 and TRBJ2-2): GAGVSQSPRYKVAKRGQDVALRCDPISGHVSLFWYQQALGQGPEFLTYFQNEAQLDKSGLPSDRFFAERPEGSVSTLKIQRTQQEDSAVYLCASSVSGATNTGELFFGEGSRLTVL.

Turning to this clone: With the read ending 3 residues before the CDR3 end, the germline J gene is used to fill in that end. The chain couples TRBV11-2 to TRBJ2-7; D may be TRBD2 (5 bases). The CDR3 is made up of 14 amino acids. Germline values: CDR1 SGHAT, CDR2 FQNNGV. V lost 5 bases, J lost 0 bases, and 11 bases lay in between. The covered CDR3 bases are TGTGCCAGCAGCCCCGAGGGCAGCTCCTACGAG. It translates to CASSPEGSSYE. The CDR3 reads in full as CASSPEGSSYEQYF.

Concerning this clone: The DNA ends 3 residues before the CDR3 does, and the rest of the CDR3 is filled in from the germline J gene. The chain recombines TRBV2 with TRBJ1-4; D is unclear. The V gene lost 7 bases and the J gene lost 5 bases, with 14 bases spanning the gap. Germline V gene data show CDR1 as SNHLY and CDR2 as FYNNEI. The CDR3 spans 14 residues. The CDR3 bases that were read are TGTGCCAGCAACTACCGGGGTTGGAATGAAAAA. It specifies CASNYRGWNEK. The full CDR3 protein is CASNYRGWNEKLFF.

Remarks on this clone: The CDR3 goes on 3 residues after the read ends, and that part is filled in from the germline J gene. The chain couples TRBV2 to TRBJ1-1; TRBD1 might be the D (6 bases). The CDR3 consists of 15 residues. Trimming took off 5 bases at V and 4 bases at J, with 17 bases between the two ends. Germline values: CDR1 SNHLY, CDR2 FYNNEI. The covered CDR3 bases are TGTGCCAGCAGTTACTCCTCAGGGGTAAGCACTGAA. This encodes CASSYSSGVSTE. The CDR3 in full is CASSYSSGVSTEAFF.

Concerning this clone: The sequenced fragment ends 3 residues before the CDR3 boundary, so the rest is inferred from the germline J gene. The rearrangement joins TRBV5-4 to TRBJ1-1, with 12 nucleotides matching TRBD1. Per germline, CDR1 SGHNT and CDR2 YYREEE (reference sequence). The CDR3 consists of 13 residues. Here the CDR3 reads CASSYGTGGEAFF. Incomplete CDR3 DNA: TGTGCCAGCAGCTACGGGACAGGGGGCGAA.

Details on this clone: The read comes to an end 3 residues before the CDR3 does, leaving the germline J gene to fill in the end. The chain is built from TRBV6-1 and TRBJ2-7, with D perhaps matching TRBD1 (6 bases). The CDR3 extends over 15 amino acids. Germline lookup yields CDR1 MNHNS and CDR2 SASEGT. Trimming took off 2 bases at V and 1 base at J, with 12 bases between the two ends. The part of the CDR3 DNA that was read is TGTGCCAGCAGTGAATTGCAGGGGAATTCCTACGAG. It translates to CASSELQGNSYE. The whole CDR3 protein reads CASSELQGNSYEQYF.

In regard to this clone: Sequencing ends 3 residues short of the CDR3 end; the germline J gene provides the rest. The chain carries TRBV20-1 and TRBJ1-6, with D perhaps matching TRBD1 (5 bases). CDR1 and CDR2 (germline): DFQATT, SNEGSKA (reference sequence). Trimming shortened V by 0 bases and J by 0 bases, and 12 bases separated the two germline ends. The CDR3 length is 17 residues. CDR3 DNA, as far as it was read: TGCAGTGCTAGAGATGGGGCAGAGAGCTCCTATAATTCACCC. Translating gives CSARDGAESSYNSP. The whole CDR3 reads CSARDGAESSYNSPLHF.

About this clone itself: The read ends 3 residues before the CDR3 terminus; that terminus is restored from the germline J gene. The chain couples TRBV12-3 or TRBV12-4 to TRBJ2-2; D may be TRBD1 (6 bases). The CDR3 is 14 residues long. CDR3 bases read: TGTGCCAGCAGTTTTTGGGAGTCAGGGGAAAAG. This gives the protein CASSFWESGEK. The whole CDR3 region reads CASSFWESGEKLFF.

To note about this clone: The read terminates 3 residues before the CDR3 end, so the remaining end is supplied by the germline J gene. J is TRBJ1-6 and V is TRBV5-4, with D possibly matching TRBD1 (5 bases). This CDR3 is 13 amino acids long. Germline CDR1 reads SGHNT; CDR2 reads YYREEE (reference sequence). The CDR3 DNA, read in part, is TGTGCCAGCAGCTTGGAACTGGGGCAGCCC. Translated: CASSLELGQP. The full-length CDR3 reads as CASSLELGQPLHF.

Points on this clone: From the germline J gene comes the end of the CDR3, since the read stops 3 residues before it. This chain uses TRBV9 with TRBJ2-7, with 12 bases lining up with TRBD2. Germline assignment: CDR1 SGDLS and CDR2 YYNGEE. V lost 3 bases, J lost 0 bases, and 1 base stayed unmatched. The CDR3 has 15 amino acids. CDR3 DNA (partial): TGTGCCAGCAGCGCGACTAGCGGGGGCTCCTACGAG. Encoded protein: CASSATSGGSYE. From start to end, the CDR3 is CASSATSGGSYEQYF.

As to this clone: The read ends 3 residues early relative to the CDR3; the germline J gene fills the gap. The rearrangement joins TRBV18 to TRBJ1-1; D is unclear. Germline values: CDR1 KGHSH, CDR2 LQKENI. Trimming left V 6 bases short and J 0 bases short, with 8 bases between. The CDR3 covers 13 residues. The CDR3 spells CASSPTVNTEAFF. Incomplete CDR3 DNA: TGTGCCAGCTCGCCCACAGTGAACACTGAA.

A remark on this clone: The read ends 3 residues shy of where the CDR3 ends; the end is completed using the germline J gene. The genes are TRBV7-2 and TRBJ1-2, with D maybe TRBD1 (5 bases). The length of the CDR3 is 17 residues. Trimming stripped 0 bases from V and 4 bases from J, with 18 bases between. CDR1 is SGHTA and CDR2 is FQGNSA in the germline V gene. The CDR3 DNA, read in part, is TGTGCCAGCAGCTTAGCGCGACTTGACACGGGACTCTATGGC. This gives the protein CASSLARLDTGLYG. In full, the CDR3 reads CASSLARLDTGLYGYTF.

As regards this clone: The sequence runs out 3 residues before the end of the CDR3; the remainder is reconstructed from the germline J gene. This chain links TRBV11-2 with TRBJ1-1; 8 bases agree with TRBD1. Losses at the gene ends were 4 bases for V and 1 base for J; bases not matched to a gene: 2. The CDR3 has 14 residues. Looked up from germline, CDR1 is SGHAT and CDR2 is FQNNGV. The CDR3 here is CASSSGTGNTEAFF. CDR3 DNA, as far as it was read: TGTGCCAGCAGCTCCGGGACAGGGAACACTGAA.

Concerning this clone itself: The CDR3 goes on 3 residues after the read ends, and that part is filled in from the germline J gene. The rearrangement joins TRBV20-1 to TRBJ1-4; no definite D call. The germline gives CDR1 DFQATT, CDR2 SNEGSKA (reference sequence). Trimming pared 6 bases from V and 8 bases from J, leaving 16 bases between. The CDR3 loop spans 13 amino acids. The CDR3: CSALTVKDEKLFF. CDR3 DNA (partial): TGCAGTGCCCTAACAGTGAAAGACGAAAAA.

Regarding this clone: From the germline J gene comes the end of the CDR3, since the read stops 3 residues before it. The V call is TRBV7-3, the J call TRBJ1-1, with 8 bases that match TRBD1. Trimming at V came to 2 bases and at J to 0 bases, leaving 5 bases not matched to a gene. The germline V gene has CDR1 SGHTA and CDR2 FQGTGA. The CDR3 sequence is 16 residues long. The part of the CDR3 DNA that was read is TGTGCCAGCAGCTTAGCTCCAGGGGGCTTGAACACTGAA. Amino acid sequence: CASSLAPGGLNTE. The entire CDR3 is CASSLAPGGLNTEAFF.

About this clone: The CDR3 is cut off 3 residues early in the read; its end comes from the germline J gene. V and J are TRBV7-8 and TRBJ2-2; 10 positions agree with TRBD1. The CDR3 has 16 amino acids. Germline assignment: CDR1 SGHVS and CDR2 FQNEAQ. The CDR3: CASSLGRTGGDEKLFF. The covered CDR3 bases are TGTGCCAGCAGCTTAGGACGGACAGGGGGAGACGAAAAG.

A word on this clone: The CDR3 end falls 3 residues outside the read, so it is completed with the germline J gene. The chain recombines TRBV2 with TRBJ1-1; D gene uncertain. V was cut by 6 bases and J by 2 bases, with 10 bases left in between. This CDR3 contains 13 residues. Germline V lookup: CDR1 SNHLY, CDR2 FYNNEI. The CDR3 sequence is CASSQSVNTEAFF. The covered CDR3 bases are TGTGCCAGCAGCCAGAGCGTCAACACTGAA.

As concerns this clone: The read falls 3 residues short of the CDR3 end, and the missing part is taken from the germline J gene. This chain links TRBV10-3 with TRBJ2-2; TRBD2 aligns across 7 bases. The CDR3 has 14 residues. Germline CDR1 reads ENHRY; CDR2 reads SYGVKD. The CDR3 reads CAISESGTNEKLFF. CDR3 DNA, as far as it was read: TGTGCCATCAGTGAGTCAGGGACTAATGAAAAG.